This is a list of T cell receptor beta chains from one sample in a study of T cell changes during pregnancy in multiple sclerosis. Assay used: immunoSEQ multiplex PCR; TCRdb lists only in-frame clones, some missing. This table has over 50,000 clones, around 85% appearing once. The source material was CD4+ T cells from peripheral blood mononuclear cells, sampled in the third trimester of pregnancy. These TCRs come from a female donor with multiple sclerosis, enrolled in a pregnancy study. The CDR3 runs from the conserved cysteine through the conserved F or W. The D gene is left open where the match is weak. Expanded clones are given a class, and other clones once, few, many or no size at all.

J	V	size	D	length	CDR3	DNA
TRBJ1-4	TRBV30	NA	NA	11	CAWSVGGKLFF	TGTGCCTGGAGTGTAGGCGGAAAACTGTTTTTT
TRBJ1-2	TRBV4-3	NA	NA	13	CASSQDRVGGYTF	TGCGCCAGCAGCCAAGACAGGGTCGGCGGCTACACCTTC
TRBJ1-1	TRBV5-1	NA	NA	14	CASSTGSQGTEAFF	TGCGCCAGCAGCACAGGGAGTCAGGGCACTGAAGCTTTCTTT
TRBJ1-1	TRBV7-2	NA	NA	15	CASSLNGGGGTEAFF	TGTGCCAGCAGCCTGAATGGGGGAGGTGGCACTGAAGCTTTCTTT
TRBJ1-2	TRBV19	once	NA	14	CASTPDRRGSGYTF	TGTGCCAGTACCCCGGACCGCAGGGGTTCGGGCTACACCTTC
TRBJ1-4	TRBV6-5	NA	NA	16	CASSYSGRGSDEKLFF	TGTGCCAGCAGTTACTCCGGTCGGGGAAGTGATGAAAAACTGTTTTTT
TRBJ1-2	TRBV2	NA	NA	14	CASTEQGPDYGYTF	TGTGCCAGCACTGAACAGGGTCCTGATTATGGCTACACCTTC
TRBJ2-5	TRBV2	NA	TRBD1	13	CASVRDRQETQYF	TGTGCCAGCGTCCGGGACAGGCAAGAGACCCAGTACTTC
TRBJ2-7	TRBV4-2	NA	TRBD2	14	CASSPLAGAYEQYF	TGTGCCAGCAGCCCACTAGCGGGAGCCTACGAGCAGTACTTC
TRBJ2-5	TRBV5-1	NA	NA	14	CASSGKGGQETQYF	TGCGCGTCGAGCGGGAAGGGGGGGCAAGAGACCCAGTACTTC
TRBJ2-2	TRBV7-9	NA	TRBD1	14	CASSSIRGQGELFF	TGTGCCAGCAGCTCGATCAGGGGGCAGGGGGAGCTGTTTTTT
TRBJ2-7	TRBV11-2	few	NA	12	CASSASGSEQYF	TGTGCCAGCAGCGCCTCAGGGTCCGAGCAGTACTTC
TRBJ1-2	TRBV7-2	NA	NA	17	CASSSAVLTTGSRGYTF	TGTGCCAGCAGCTCAGCCGTCCTAACTACCGGGAGTCGTGGCTACACCTTC
TRBJ1-2	TRBV27	NA	NA	13	CASSLGGENGYTF	TGTGCCAGCAGTTTAGGCGGCGAAAATGGCTACACCTTC
TRBJ1-5	TRBV27	NA	NA	13	CASSLTFHQPQHF	TGTGCCAGCAGTTTAACATTTCATCAGCCCCAGCATTTT
TRBJ2-2	TRBV4-3	once	NA	13	CASSHGGPGELFF	TGCGCCAGCAGCCACGGGGGGCCCGGGGAGCTGTTTTTT
TRBJ1-4	TRBV2	NA	NA	14	CASSEVRGHLGLFF	TGTGCCAGCAGTGAAGTCAGGGGCCACTTGGGGCTGTTTTTT
TRBJ2-5	TRBV7-2	NA	NA	17	CASSFTSFGEKKETQYF	TGTGCCAGCAGCTTCACTTCGTTCGGGGAAAAGAAAGAGACCCAGTACTTC
TRBJ2-7	TRBV27	NA	TRBD2	13	CASRLAGRNEQYF	TGTGCCAGCAGACTAGCGGGGAGGAACGAGCAGTACTTC
TRBJ2-2	TRBV19	once	TRBD2	17	CASRKQLAGPGAGELFF	TGTGCCAGTAGGAAACAGTTAGCGGGGCCCGGCGCCGGGGAGCTGTTTTTT
TRBJ2-5	TRBV6-5	NA	NA	15	CASSYPQGVPETQYF	TGTGCCAGCAGTTACCCCCAAGGGGTCCCAGAGACCCAGTACTTC
TRBJ2-5	TRBV19	NA	NA	12	CASGDLQETQYF	TGTGCCAGTGGGGACTTGCAAGAGACCCAGTACTTC
TRBJ1-1	TRBV5-1	NA	NA	16	CASSLGEGPGNTEAFF	TGCGCCAGCAGCTTAGGGGAAGGGCCGGGGAACACTGAAGCTTTCTTT
TRBJ2-7	TRBV7-2	NA	TRBD1	15	CASSLHATGGGEQYF	TGTGCCAGCAGCTTACACGCGACAGGGGGCGGCGAGCAGTACTTC
TRBJ2-2	TRBV6-4	NA	NA	16	CASSDSVQGFTGELFF	TGTGCCAGCAGTGACTCGGTACAGGGTTTCACCGGGGAGCTGTTTTTT
TRBJ2-1	TRBV7-2	NA	TRBD2	18	CASSSPGLAGGPSHEQFF	TGTGCCAGCAGCTCACCGGGACTAGCGGGGGGGCCTTCCCATGAGCAGTTCTTC
TRBJ2-2	TRBV4-3	once	TRBD2	15	CASSQEAGGTGELFF	TGCGCCAGCAGCCAAGAGGCGGGGGGGACCGGGGAGCTGTTTTTT
TRBJ2-3	TRBV7-3	NA	NA	14	CASSSGVYADTQYF	TGTGCCAGCAGCTCGGGGGTTTACGCGGATACGCAGTATTTT
TRBJ2-7	TRBV27	few	NA	13	CASSQYPSYEQYF	TGTGCCAGCAGTCAGTACCCCTCCTACGAGCAGTACTTC
TRBJ1-1	TRBV2	NA	NA	13	CASSGRGTTEAFF	TGTGCCAGCAGTGGTCGCGGGACCACTGAAGCTTTCTTT
TRBJ1-5	TRBV7-9	NA	TRBD1	15	CASSLGQGGTQPQHF	TGTGCCAGCAGCTTAGGACAGGGCGGAACTCAGCCCCAGCATTTT
TRBJ2-7	TRBV12-5	NA	TRBD2	16	CASGFDTGTSGYEQYF	TGTGCTAGTGGTTTTGATACCGGGACTAGCGGTTACGAGCAGTACTTC
TRBJ2-3	TRBV5-6	NA	TRBD2	17	CASSDRLAGGPLDTQYF	TGTGCCAGCAGCGACAGACTAGCGGGAGGACCTTTGGATACGCAGTATTTT
TRBJ2-7	TRBV10-3	NA	TRBD1	14	CAITDRAPSYEQYF	TGTGCCATCACCGACAGGGCCCCGTCCTACGAGCAGTACTTC
TRBJ2-6	TRBV18	NA	NA	16	CASSPITSSGANVLTF	TGTGCCAGCTCACCAATTACGAGTTCTGGGGCCAACGTCCTGACTTTC
TRBJ2-3	TRBV5-1	NA	NA	15	CASSLALDITDTQYF	TGCGCCAGCAGCTTGGCGCTAGATATCACAGATACGCAGTATTTT
TRBJ2-7	TRBV30	NA	NA	13	CAWRGTGFLEQYF	TGTGCCTGGAGGGGTACAGGGTTTCTGGAGCAGTACTTC
TRBJ2-1	TRBV11-3	NA	TRBD2	16	CASSRQTAGGLNEQFF	TGTGCCAGCAGCCGCCAGACGGCGGGGGGCCTCAATGAGCAGTTCTTC
TRBJ1-2	TRBV19	NA	TRBD1	14	CASLPGTGRIRYTF	TGTGCCAGCCTTCCCGGGACAGGGAGGATACGCTACACCTTC
TRBJ1-1	TRBV27	NA	NA	13	CASTFHQGSEAFF	TGTGCCAGCACATTTCATCAGGGATCTGAAGCTTTCTTT
TRBJ2-6	TRBV6-1	NA	TRBD1	18	CASSEVGTVSPGANVLTF	TGTGCCAGCAGTGAGGTCGGGACAGTCTCTCCTGGGGCCAACGTCCTGACTTTC
TRBJ2-5	TRBV30	NA	NA	13	CAWTYVGVETQYF	TGTGCCTGGACGTACGTAGGGGTAGAGACCCAGTACTTC
TRBJ1-1	TRBV5-1	NA	NA	14	CASSLGDLNTEAFF	TGCGCCAGCAGCTTGGGAGATTTGAACACTGAAGCTTTCTTT